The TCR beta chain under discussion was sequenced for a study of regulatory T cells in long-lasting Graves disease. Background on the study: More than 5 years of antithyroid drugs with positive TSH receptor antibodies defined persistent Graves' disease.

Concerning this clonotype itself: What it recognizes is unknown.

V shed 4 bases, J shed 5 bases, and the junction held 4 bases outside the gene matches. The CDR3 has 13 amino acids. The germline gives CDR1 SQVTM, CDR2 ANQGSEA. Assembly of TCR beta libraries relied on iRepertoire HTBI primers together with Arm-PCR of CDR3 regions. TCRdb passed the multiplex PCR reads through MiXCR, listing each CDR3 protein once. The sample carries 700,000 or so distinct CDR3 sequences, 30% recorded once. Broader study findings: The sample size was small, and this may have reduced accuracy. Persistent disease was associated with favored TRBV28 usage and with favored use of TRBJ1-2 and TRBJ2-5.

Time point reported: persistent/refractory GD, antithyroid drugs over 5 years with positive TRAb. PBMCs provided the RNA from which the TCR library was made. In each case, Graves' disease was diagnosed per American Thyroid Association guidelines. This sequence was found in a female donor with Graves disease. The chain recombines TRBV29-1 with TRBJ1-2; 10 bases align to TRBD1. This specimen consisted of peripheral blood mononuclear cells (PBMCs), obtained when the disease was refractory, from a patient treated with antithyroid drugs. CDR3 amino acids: CSVGGTGAYGYTF. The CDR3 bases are TGCAGCGTTGGAGGGACAGGGGCGTATGGCTACACCTTC.